One sample yielded the 26 T cell receptor beta chains listed below, sequenced in a study of identical twins. TCRdb reanalysed the 5' RACE reads using MiXCR and keeps one entry per CDR3 protein. The sample has fewer than 250,000 distinct CDR3 sequences, around 6.6% seen once; the top ten hold more than 3%. The sample also formed part of further work on yellow fever vaccine responses in identical twins.

The sequencing input was memory (CD45RO+) T cells sorted from blood. The receptor source for this set is a woman under 30 in good health.

This sequence joins TRBV12-3 or TRBV12-4 and TRBJ2-1, with D perhaps being TRBD1 or TRBD2 (5 bases each). CDR3 length equals 13 residues. The ends were cut back, 1 base at V and 16 bases at J, with 17 bases in the middle. This CDR3 is CASSLDVPGPRFF. The DNA for the CDR3 is TGTGCCAGCAGTTTAGATGTGCCGGGACCGCGCTTCTTC.

This clonotype was recorded a few times. The rearrangement links TRBV4-1 to TRBJ2-7, with 7 nucleotides matching TRBD1. Germline V gives CDR1 MGHRA, CDR2 YSYEKL. The CDR3 is 16 residues long. Unmatched junction bases numbered 8, after V lost 0 bases and J lost 3 bases. CDR3 DNA sequence: TGCGCCAGCAGCCAAGAACTGTGGGACAGATACTACGAGCAGTACTTC. Its translation is CASSQELWDRYYEQYF.

This clonotype was picked up a small number of times. The gene calls are TRBV29-1 and TRBJ1-5; D may be TRBD1 (5 bases). The germline V and J ends were trimmed by 4 bases and 7 bases, with 14 bases remaining between them. CDR3 length: 13 amino acids. Per germline, CDR1 SQVTM and CDR2 ANQGSEA. The CDR3 DNA follows: TGCAGCGTTGGGTCGGGGGTCAACCAGCCCCAGCATTTT. Its protein is CSVGSGVNQPQHF. The entire variable domain, with the rest obtained from reference TRBV29-1 and TRBJ1-5, is as follows: SAVISQKPSRDICQRGTSLTIQCQVDSQVTMMFWYRQQPGQSLTLIATANQGSEATYESGFVIDKFPISRPNLTFSTLTVSNMSPEDSSIYLCSVGSGVNQPQHFGDGTRLSIL.

This clonotype appeared once. This chain links TRBV6-1 with TRBJ1-1; perhaps TRBD1 as D (5 bases). Germline-derived CDR1 and CDR2 are MNHNS and SASEGT. The ends were cut back, 6 bases at V and 1 base at J, with 15 bases in the middle. The CDR3 contains 15 residues. CDR3 bases: TGTGCCAGCAGAAATGTCAGGGCTCGGAACACTGAAGCTTTCTTT. This encodes CASRNVRARNTEAFF.

The table lists this clonotype with many counts. The chain's CDR3 is CASSFSAVNSPLHF. In nucleotides, the CDR3 is TGTGCCAGCAGTTTTTCGGCGGTGAATTCACCCCTCCACTTT. The V call is TRBV12-3 or TRBV12-4, the J call TRBJ1-6; D gene uncertain. V lost 3 bases and J lost 7, with 10 bases in between. The CDR3 is 14 residues long.

The chain uses TRBV15 and TRBJ2-3; 9 positions match TRBD2. Germline loops: CDR1 LNHNV, CDR2 YYDKDF (reference sequence). V shed 1 base and J 4 bases; nucleotides not matched to a gene: 12. The CDR3 consists of 18 residues. The CDR3 nucleotides are TGTGCCACCAGCAGAGGATTGACCGGGACTAGCCTTGCAGATACGCAGTATTTT. This codes for CATSRGLTGTSLADTQYF.

V usage is TRBV28 and J usage is TRBJ1-1; D ambiguous. This CDR3 has 11 amino acids. CDR1 is MDHEN, CDR2 SYDVKM, per germline. The CDR3 nucleotides are TGTGCTGTCTCTGGGGACACTGAAGCTTTCTTT. It translates to CAVSGDTEAFF.

This clonotype was seen many times. The chain uses TRBV7-2 and TRBJ2-1, with 7 bases aligning to TRBD2. This CDR3 comprises 15 residues. J lost 0 bases, V lost 4 bases, and 3 bases had no gene match. Germline-derived CDR1 and CDR2 are SGHTA and FQGNSA. This chain's CDR3 is CASSSSGASYNEQFF. In nucleotides, the CDR3 is TGTGCCAGCAGCTCTAGCGGTGCCTCCTACAATGAGCAGTTCTTC.

At least ten counts were recorded for this clonotype. V gene TRBV6-1 combines with J gene TRBJ2-7, with 10 bases matching TRBD2. V shed 6 bases and J 1 base; nucleotides not matched to a gene: 3. This CDR3 is built from 14 residues. The germline gives CDR1 MNHNS, CDR2 SASEGT. CDR3 DNA sequence: TGTGCCAGCAGGGAGCGGGAGGGTTCCTACGAGCAGTACTTC. It is translated as CASREREGSYEQYF.

Many counts were recorded for this clonotype. The V and J genes are TRBV4-1 and TRBJ1-1, with D unresolved. The length of the CDR3 is 12 residues. V was clipped by 8 bases and J by 2 bases, with 9 bases between them. Germline loops: CDR1 MGHRA, CDR2 YSYEKL. DNA for the CDR3: TGCGCCAGCGGTGGGTTAAACACTGAAGCTTTCTTT. It codes for CASGGLNTEAFF.

This clonotype was seen repeatedly, ten times or more. The chain employs TRBV2 and TRBJ2-1; TRBD2 aligns across 9 bases. With 7 bases clipped from V and 4 bases from J, the junction kept 17 bases outside the gene matches. CDR3 length: 18 residues. CDR1 SNHLY and CDR2 FYNNEI come from the germline V gene. The CDR3 sequence is CASTHEGGISGRYNEQFF. CDR3 sequence (DNA): TGTGCCAGCACCCACGAGGGGGGCATTAGCGGGAGATACAATGAGCAGTTCTTC.

There are a few counts of this clonotype. This chain uses TRBV18 with TRBJ2-3, with 8 nucleotides matching TRBD1. The germline CDR1 and CDR2 sequences are KGHSH and LQKENI. The junction had 9 bases not matched to a gene; V was cut back by 8 bases and J by 2 bases. This CDR3 has 15 residues. The CDR3 loop is CASKTGTGSTDTQYF. CDR3 bases: TGTGCCAGCAAGACCGGGACAGGATCCACAGATACGCAGTATTTT.

This clonotype was recorded many times. The chain couples TRBV5-1 to TRBJ1-1; D call uncertain. Looked up from germline, CDR1 is SGHRS and CDR2 is YFSETQ. CDR3 length: 14 residues. Trimming pared 2 bases from V and 1 base from J, leaving 9 bases between. The DNA of the CDR3 is TGCGCCAGCAGCTTAGGTCTTCCGAACACTGAAGCTTTCTTT. Its translation: CASSLGLPNTEAFF.

The chain recombines TRBV10-1 with TRBJ2-7; D possibly corresponds to TRBD2 (5 bases). The CDR3 has 14 residues. With 11 bases removed from V and 1 base from J, the gap between germline ends came to 18 bases. Germline V gene lookup returns CDR1 WNHNN and CDR2 SYGVQD (reference sequence). The CDR3 protein is CALPAGMISYEQYV. For the CDR3, the DNA is TGCGCCCTGCCGGCCGGGATGATTTCCTACGAGCAGTACGTC.

This clonotype was observed a few times. The chain is built from TRBV5-6 and TRBJ1-6, with 11 bases matching TRBD1. Germline assignment: CDR1 SGHDT and CDR2 YYEEEE. Losses at the gene ends were 4 bases for V and 10 bases for J; bases not matched to a gene: 7. This CDR3 has 15 residues. The CDR3, as DNA: TGTGCCAGCAGCGTACTCGGGACAGGGGGATCACCCCTCCACTTT. This encodes CASSVLGTGGSPLHF.

This clonotype appeared a few times. This sequence joins TRBV4-1 and TRBJ2-1; D is unclear. Trimming cost V 4 bases and J 8 bases, with 12 bases left between them. CDR3 length: 13 amino acids. CDR1 and CDR2 (germline): MGHRA, YSYEKL. In DNA, the CDR3 is TGCGCCAGCAGCCTCAGAAGCAGTTATGAGCAGTTCTTC. Its protein is CASSLRSSYEQFF.

The V gene is TRBV6-1, the J gene TRBJ1-2; tentatively, D is TRBD1 (6 bases). This CDR3 spans 14 amino acids. Germline V gene sequence: CDR1 MNHNS, CDR2 SASEGT. V was cut by 10 bases and J by 5 bases, with 20 bases left in between. The CDR3 spells CATKGWAGEYGYTF. CDR3 nucleotides: TGTGCCACCAAGGGGTGGGCAGGGGAATATGGCTACACCTTC.

J is TRBJ1-2 and V is TRBV7-3; D perhaps matches TRBD1 (6 bases). The CDR3 totals 14 residues. Trimming removed 0 bases at V and 14 bases at J, with 19 bases between. Looked up from germline, CDR1 is SGHTA and CDR2 is FQGTGA. The CDR3 spells CASSLTPQTGLKTF. The DNA of the CDR3 is TGTGCCAGCAGCTTAACGCCCCAGACAGGCCTGAAGACCTTC.

This clonotype has more than one count but fewer than ten. The rearrangement links TRBV14 to TRBJ2-7; D uncertain. CDR3 length equals 15 residues. Trimming removed 1 base from V and 4 bases from J, with 14 bases in between. CDR1 SGHDN and CDR2 FVKESK come from the germline V gene. Here the CDR3 DNA reads TGTGCCAGCAGCCAAGGAACGTCTCGAGGATACGAGCAGTACTTC. Translated: CASSQGTSRGYEQYF.

V is TRBV13 and J is TRBJ2-3; the match to TRBD2 covers 12 bases. CDR3 length: 15 amino acids. After removal of 3 bases from V and 6 bases from J, the junction contained 4 bases not matched to a gene. CDR1 PRHDT and CDR2 FYEKMQ come from the germline V gene (reference sequence). CDR3 loop: CASSFRLAGVDTQYF. CDR3 DNA sequence: TGTGCCAGCAGCTTCAGACTAGCGGGAGTGGATACGCAGTATTTT.

This clonotype was seen repeatedly, ten times or more. This chain links TRBV5-1 with TRBJ1-6; 9 nucleotides agree with TRBD1. The germline V gene encodes CDR1 SGHRS and CDR2 YFSETQ. The V and J ends lost 1 base and 7 bases, in that order; junction bases with no gene match: 0. The CDR3 extends over 14 amino acids. The CDR3 protein is CASSLTGGNSPLHF. The DNA of the CDR3 is TGCGCCAGCAGCTTGACAGGGGGCAATTCACCCCTCCACTTT.

There are many counts of this clonotype. The V and J genes are TRBV6-5 and TRBJ2-2, with D perhaps TRBD1 or TRBD2 (5 bases each). CDR1 and CDR2 (germline): MNHEY, SVGAGI. The CDR3 covers 16 residues. V was pared by 2 bases and J by 7 bases, with 17 bases between. CDR3 DNA sequence: TGTGCCAGCAGTTACGCCGGGAAGGGAACAGGCGGGGAGCTGTTTTTT. Residues: CASSYAGKGTGGELFF.

The chain couples TRBV24-1 to TRBJ2-2; weak D call: TRBD1 (5 bases). The CDR3 contains 16 residues. Per germline, CDR1 KGHDR and CDR2 SFDVKD. With 1 base removed from V and 2 bases from J, the gap between germline ends came to 10 bases. The CDR3 DNA sequence: TGTGCCACCAGTGATTTTAGGCAGGGAAACACCGGGGAGCTGTTTTTT. It specifies CATSDFRQGNTGELFF.

V is TRBV2 and J is TRBJ1-3, with D uncertain. Germline assignment: CDR1 SNHLY and CDR2 FYNNEI. This CDR3 comprises 17 residues. Trimming cost V 0 bases and J 8 bases, with 20 bases left between them. The CDR3 here is CASSEARRFNIGDTIYF. CDR3 DNA sequence: TGTGCCAGCAGTGAAGCCAGACGATTCAACATCGGAGACACCATATATTTT. The whole variable domain, filled in from reference TRBV2 and TRBJ1-3, reads EPEVTQTPSHQVTQMGQEVILRCVPISNHLYFYWYRQILGQKVEFLVSFYNNEISEKSEIFDDQFSVERPDGSNFTLKIRSTKLEDSAMYFCASSEARRFNIGDTIYFGEGSWLTVV.

This clonotype has at least ten counts. The V and J genes are TRBV20-1 and TRBJ1-1, with 9 nucleotides matching TRBD1. Unmatched junction bases numbered 5, after V lost 5 bases and J lost 4 bases. This CDR3 region has 13 residues. The V gene's germline CDR1 is DFQATT and CDR2 SNEGSKA (reference sequence). The CDR3 is CSARRQGGTEAFF. For the CDR3, the DNA is TGCAGTGCTCGGAGACAGGGGGGCACTGAAGCTTTCTTT.

This clonotype was observed many times. This rearrangement joins TRBV4-2 to TRBJ1-1; 8 nucleotides align to TRBD1. The CDR3 runs to 18 residues. V trimming: 7 bases; J trimming: 0 bases; junction bases outside the gene matches: 16. CDR1 is LGHNA and CDR2 is YNFKEQ in the germline V gene. CDR3 in amino acids: CASTTTGTGKTLNTEAFF. The CDR3 DNA follows: TGTGCCAGCACCACAACTGGGACAGGCAAAACCCTGAACACTGAAGCTTTCTTT.